This TCR beta chain was sequenced for a study of T cell responses to AZD1222 COVID-19 vaccine. Broader study findings: Repertoire samples came only from after the peak T cell response. Increased Spike-specific TCR breadth and depth were observed after two AZD1222 doses. Females made up more of the donors, who were largely white British, and clonal diversity may have come out too low. Among vaccine-associated CD4 TCRs, coverage spanned spike, with dominance at 160-218 and 743-854.

Data came from immunoSEQ multiplex PCR; TCRdb stores just in-frame clones and leaves some out. This table has around 150,000 clones, approximately 92% appearing once. Details on this clone: Its antigen is still unknown.

Material: peripheral blood, obtained 28 days after the second AZD1222 dose. The sequence was obtained from an adult who received the AZD1222 COVID-19 vaccine.

In DNA form, the CDR3 reads TGTGCCAGTAATGGGGGCGTCACAGATACGCAGTATTTT. Its protein product is CASNGGVTDTQYF. The chain joins TRBV19 to TRBJ2-3, with D possibly matching TRBD1 (6 bases). The CDR3 covers 13 residues. V lost 7 bases and J 2 bases, leaving 10 bases between the germline ends. Germline V lookup: CDR1 LNHDA, CDR2 SQIVND (reference sequence).